These T cell receptor beta chains were read from a single sample in a study of OX40 agonist ivuxolimab in advanced cancers. Using immunoSEQ multiplex PCR, the repertoire was profiled, and TCRdb retains in-frame clones only, with some absent. The table lists roughly 62,000 clones, less than 85% of them singletons, with just under 4% in the top ten. The sample was CD4+ or CD8+ T cells sorted from blood, taken in a trial of the OX40 agonist ivuxolimab. The receptors originated from an adult with an advanced solid tumor such as melanoma, head and neck, liver or kidney cancer. Both conserved end residues are part of each CDR3. Fields, in order: J gene, clone size, D gene, V gene, CDR3 protein, CDR3 DNA. The D gene is left open where the match is weak. Rows may omit the clone size; those that give it use once, few, many or a size class.

j_call: TRBJ1-1; clone_size: -; d_call: -; v_call: TRBV6-5; cdr3_aa: CASSYSSWDGTEAFF; cdr3_nt: TGTGCCAGCAGTTACTCGAGTTGGGATGGCACTGAAGCTTTCTTT
j_call: TRBJ2-1; clone_size: -; d_call: TRBD2; v_call: TRBV7-2; cdr3_aa: CASSKSGTNYNEQFF; cdr3_nt: TGTGCCAGCAGCAAGAGCGGGACTAACTACAATGAGCAGTTCTTC
j_call: TRBJ1-1; clone_size: -; d_call: TRBD1; v_call: TRBV6-1; cdr3_aa: CASSEGRGQLENTEAFF; cdr3_nt: TGTGCCAGCAGTGAGGGCAGGGGGCAGCTGGAGAACACTGAAGCTTTCTTT
j_call: TRBJ2-4; clone_size: once; d_call: TRBD2; v_call: TRBV10-3; cdr3_aa: CATFSGPIQYF; cdr3_nt: TGTGCCACCTTTAGCGGGCCTATTCAGTACTTC
j_call: TRBJ1-2; clone_size: -; d_call: -; v_call: TRBV20-1; cdr3_aa: CSARGTRRYTF; cdr3_nt: TGCAGTGCTAGAGGTACAAGGAGGTACACCTTC
j_call: TRBJ2-5; clone_size: -; d_call: TRBD1; v_call: TRBV25-1; cdr3_aa: CASRTGGQGAWETQYF; cdr3_nt: TGTGCCAGCAGAACCGGGGGACAGGGGGCGTGGGAGACCCAGTACTTC
j_call: TRBJ1-4; clone_size: -; d_call: -; v_call: TRBV2; cdr3_aa: CASSEGRSEKLFF; cdr3_nt: TGTGCCAGCAGTGAAGGTCGCTCCGAAAAACTGTTTTTT
j_call: TRBJ2-2; clone_size: -; d_call: TRBD2; v_call: TRBV6-7; cdr3_aa: CASILAGGPRTGELFF; cdr3_nt: TGTGCCAGCATTTTAGCGGGGGGCCCGAGGACCGGGGAGCTGTTTTTT
j_call: TRBJ2-5; clone_size: -; d_call: -; v_call: TRBV7-9; cdr3_aa: CASSLNNGQETQYF; cdr3_nt: TGTGCCAGCAGCTTAAACAATGGACAAGAGACCCAGTACTTC
j_call: TRBJ2-1; clone_size: once; d_call: TRBD1; v_call: TRBV6-1; cdr3_aa: CASSELGGREQFF; cdr3_nt: TGTGCCAGCAGTGAATTAGGGGGCAGAGAGCAGTTCTTC
j_call: TRBJ1-1; clone_size: -; d_call: TRBD1; v_call: TRBV7-8; cdr3_aa: CASSLRDSFSNTEAFF; cdr3_nt: TGTGCCAGCAGCTTACGGGACAGCTTCTCGAACACTGAAGCTTTCTTT
j_call: TRBJ2-6; clone_size: -; d_call: TRBD1; v_call: TRBV2; cdr3_aa: CASSPDRVGANVLTF; cdr3_nt: TGTGCCAGCAGCCCGGACAGGGTCGGGGCCAACGTCCTGACTTTC
j_call: TRBJ2-7; clone_size: -; d_call: TRBD1; v_call: TRBV30; cdr3_aa: CAWSGGQGFYEQYF; cdr3_nt: TGTGCCTGGAGCGGGGGACAGGGGTTCTACGAGCAGTACTTC
j_call: TRBJ2-1; clone_size: -; d_call: TRBD2; v_call: TRBV9; cdr3_aa: CASSVGLGEGINEQFF; cdr3_nt: TGTGCCAGCAGCGTCGGTTTGGGGGAGGGCATCAATGAGCAGTTCTTC
j_call: TRBJ2-1; clone_size: -; d_call: -; v_call: TRBV6-1; cdr3_aa: CASSGARRQGIYNEQFF; cdr3_nt: TGTGCCAGCAGTGGAGCCCGCCGGCAGGGGATCTACAATGAGCAGTTCTTC
j_call: TRBJ2-2; clone_size: -; d_call: TRBD1; v_call: TRBV19; cdr3_aa: CASSTQGPGELFF; cdr3_nt: TGTGCCAGTAGTACACAGGGGCCCGGGGAGCTGTTTTTT
j_call: TRBJ2-5; clone_size: -; d_call: -; v_call: TRBV6-5; cdr3_aa: CASSYSWRGETQYF; cdr3_nt: TGTGCCAGCAGTTACTCATGGAGGGGAGAGACCCAGTACTTC
j_call: TRBJ2-3; clone_size: -; d_call: -; v_call: TRBV6-5; cdr3_aa: CASSRSLGGLDTQYF; cdr3_nt: TGTGCCAGCAGTCGGTCTTTGGGTGGCCTAGATACGCAGTATTTT
j_call: TRBJ1-1; clone_size: -; d_call: -; v_call: TRBV29-1; cdr3_aa: CSGGRLNTEAFF; cdr3_nt: TGCAGTGGTGGTCGGCTGAACACTGAAGCTTTCTTT
j_call: TRBJ2-1; clone_size: -; d_call: TRBD2; v_call: TRBV10-3; cdr3_aa: CAISESPPGLAGGNEQFF; cdr3_nt: TGTGCCATCAGTGAGTCCCCGCCGGGACTAGCGGGGGGAAATGAGCAGTTCTTC
j_call: TRBJ2-7; clone_size: -; d_call: -; v_call: TRBV4-1; cdr3_aa: CASSQFFGLTGEGYEQYF; cdr3_nt: TGCGCCAGCAGCCAGTTCTTCGGCTTGACAGGGGAGGGCTACGAGCAGTACTTC
j_call: TRBJ1-1; clone_size: -; d_call: TRBD1; v_call: TRBV13; cdr3_aa: CASSLAGTGHTEAFF; cdr3_nt: TGTGCCAGCAGCTTAGCGGGGACAGGGCACACTGAAGCTTTCTTT
j_call: TRBJ2-1; clone_size: -; d_call: -; v_call: TRBV2; cdr3_aa: CAPSSINEQFF; cdr3_nt: TGTGCCCCCAGCAGCATCAATGAGCAGTTCTTC
j_call: TRBJ1-1; clone_size: -; d_call: -; v_call: TRBV18; cdr3_aa: CASSPTGSEAFF; cdr3_nt: TGTGCCAGCTCACCCACAGGGTCTGAAGCTTTCTTT
j_call: TRBJ2-1; clone_size: -; d_call: -; v_call: TRBV19; cdr3_aa: CASSIAPSDFLGPFLNEQFF; cdr3_nt: TGTGCCAGTAGTATTGCCCCATCCGATTTTTTAGGCCCCTTCCTAAATGAGCAGTTCTTC
j_call: TRBJ1-1; clone_size: -; d_call: -; v_call: TRBV29-1; cdr3_aa: CSGRRGMNTEAFF; cdr3_nt: TGCAGCGGACGCAGGGGCATGAACACTGAAGCTTTCTTT
j_call: TRBJ2-5; clone_size: -; d_call: TRBD2; v_call: TRBV6-4; cdr3_aa: CASSVPPGTSGIQETQYF; cdr3_nt: TGTGCCAGCAGTGTGCCCCCTGGGACTAGCGGGATACAAGAGACCCAGTACTTC
j_call: TRBJ1-1; clone_size: few; d_call: -; v_call: TRBV5-4; cdr3_aa: CASSHSGQSEAFF; cdr3_nt: TGTGCCAGCAGCCACTCTGGACAGAGTGAAGCTTTCTTT
j_call: TRBJ2-1; clone_size: -; d_call: -; v_call: TRBV19; cdr3_aa: CASSTAGQQDEQFF; cdr3_nt: TGTGCCAGTAGTACCGCGGGACAGCAGGATGAGCAGTTCTTC
j_call: TRBJ1-2; clone_size: -; d_call: TRBD1; v_call: TRBV19; cdr3_aa: CASSPRDSPNYGYTF; cdr3_nt: TGTGCCAGTAGTCCCCGGGACAGTCCTAACTATGGCTACACCTTC
j_call: TRBJ1-5; clone_size: -; d_call: TRBD1; v_call: TRBV28; cdr3_aa: CASSFYGTGFNQPQHF; cdr3_nt: TGTGCCAGCAGTTTCTACGGGACAGGGTTTAATCAGCCCCAGCATTTT
j_call: TRBJ1-5; clone_size: -; d_call: -; v_call: TRBV18; cdr3_aa: CASSPGTRATNQPQHF; cdr3_nt: TGTGCCAGCTCACCAGGGACGAGGGCTACCAATCAGCCCCAGCATTTT
j_call: TRBJ1-2; clone_size: -; d_call: -; v_call: TRBV19; cdr3_aa: CASSIVYSSNYGYTF; cdr3_nt: TGTGCCAGTAGTATAGTGTACAGTTCTAACTATGGCTACACCTTC
j_call: TRBJ1-1; clone_size: -; d_call: -; v_call: TRBV6-4; cdr3_aa: CASSSHRGGEAFF; cdr3_nt: TGTGCCAGCAGTTCACACCGGGGGGGTGAAGCTTTCTTT
j_call: TRBJ2-7; clone_size: -; d_call: -; v_call: TRBV2; cdr3_aa: CAILDRDNSYEQYF; cdr3_nt: TGTGCCATCCTGGACCGGGACAACTCCTACGAGCAGTACTTC
j_call: TRBJ2-7; clone_size: -; d_call: -; v_call: TRBV6-1; cdr3_aa: CASSGGTYEQYF; cdr3_nt: TGTGCCAGCAGCGGAGGTACCTACGAGCAGTACTTC
j_call: TRBJ1-4; clone_size: -; d_call: -; v_call: TRBV5-4; cdr3_aa: CASSRGAVEDEKLFF; cdr3_nt: TGTGCCAGCAGCCGAGGGGCGGTTGAGGATGAAAAACTGTTTTTT
j_call: TRBJ2-6; clone_size: -; d_call: -; v_call: TRBV6-1; cdr3_aa: CASSAGPSGANVLTF; cdr3_nt: TGTGCCAGCAGTGCGGGACCCTCTGGGGCCAACGTCCTGACTTTC
j_call: TRBJ1-2; clone_size: few; d_call: TRBD1; v_call: TRBV30; cdr3_aa: CAQAQGGRGYGYTF; cdr3_nt: TGTGCCCAGGCACAGGGGGGTCGAGGCTATGGCTACACCTTC
j_call: TRBJ2-2; clone_size: -; d_call: -; v_call: TRBV5-1; cdr3_aa: CASSLVPGGVNTGELFF; cdr3_nt: TGCGCCAGCAGCTTGGTGCCTGGGGGCGTAAACACCGGGGAGCTGTTTTTT
j_call: TRBJ2-1; clone_size: -; d_call: -; v_call: TRBV4-1; cdr3_aa: CASSPSSYNEQFF; cdr3_nt: TGCGCCAGCAGCCCAAGCTCCTACAATGAGCAGTTCTTC
j_call: TRBJ1-5; clone_size: -; d_call: -; v_call: TRBV21-1; cdr3_aa: CASSPLKNGSRDQPQHF; cdr3_nt: TGTGCCAGCAGCCCCCTTAAGAACGGGAGCCGGGATCAGCCCCAGCATTTT
j_call: TRBJ2-7; clone_size: once; d_call: -; v_call: TRBV2; cdr3_aa: CASRLGGYEQYF; cdr3_nt: TGTGCCAGCAGGTTAGGGGGCTACGAGCAGTACTTC
j_call: TRBJ2-5; clone_size: -; d_call: -; v_call: TRBV27; cdr3_aa: CASSLAGETQYF; cdr3_nt: TGTGCCAGCAGTTTAGCCGGAGAGACCCAGTACTTC
j_call: TRBJ1-6; clone_size: -; d_call: -; v_call: TRBV7-9; cdr3_aa: CASSLTRLHF; cdr3_nt: TGTGCCAGCAGCTTGACGAGACTCCACTTT
j_call: TRBJ2-2; clone_size: -; d_call: TRBD1; v_call: TRBV10-3; cdr3_aa: CAIKGGQGNTGELFF; cdr3_nt: TGTGCCATTAAGGGGGGACAGGGGAACACCGGGGAGCTGTTTTTT
j_call: TRBJ1-3; clone_size: -; d_call: -; v_call: TRBV29-1; cdr3_aa: CSVLRTGNTIYF; cdr3_nt: TGCAGCGTTCTTCGGACTGGAAACACCATATATTTT
j_call: TRBJ1-4; clone_size: -; d_call: -; v_call: TRBV6-5; cdr3_aa: CASSLGFGDEKLFF; cdr3_nt: TGTGCCAGCAGCTTGGGTTTTGGGGACGAAAAACTGTTTTTT
j_call: TRBJ2-7; clone_size: once; d_call: TRBD1; v_call: TRBV5-1; cdr3_aa: CASTSLGDRGVYEQYF; cdr3_nt: TGCGCCAGCACCAGCCTAGGGGACAGGGGGGTTTACGAGCAGTACTTC
j_call: TRBJ2-7; clone_size: -; d_call: -; v_call: TRBV19; cdr3_aa: CASSSGSSYEQYF; cdr3_nt: TGTGCCAGTAGCTCAGGGAGCTCCTACGAGCAGTACTTC
j_call: TRBJ2-1; clone_size: -; d_call: TRBD1; v_call: TRBV11-2; cdr3_aa: CASSATSGTGFNEQFF; cdr3_nt: TGTGCCAGCAGCGCTACCTCCGGGACAGGGTTCAATGAGCAGTTCTTC
j_call: TRBJ1-5; clone_size: -; d_call: -; v_call: TRBV7-9; cdr3_aa: CASSFGNQPQHF; cdr3_nt: TGTGCCAGCAGCTTTGGCAATCAGCCCCAGCATTTT
j_call: TRBJ2-1; clone_size: -; d_call: TRBD2; v_call: TRBV5-1; cdr3_aa: CASSVRRGTSAYNEQFF; cdr3_nt: TGCGCCAGCAGCGTCAGGCGCGGGACTAGCGCTTACAATGAGCAGTTCTTC
j_call: TRBJ2-3; clone_size: -; d_call: -; v_call: TRBV10-1; cdr3_aa: CASSESRQEGDTQYF; cdr3_nt: TGCGCCAGCAGTGAGTCAAGACAGGAAGGAGATACGCAGTATTTT
j_call: TRBJ1-2; clone_size: once; d_call: TRBD1; v_call: TRBV14; cdr3_aa: CASSHRDRAQYGYTF; cdr3_nt: TGTGCCAGCAGCCATCGGGACAGGGCGCAGTATGGCTACACCTTC
j_call: TRBJ2-1; clone_size: -; d_call: TRBD2; v_call: TRBV19; cdr3_aa: CASTLNPGGGSYNEQFF; cdr3_nt: TGTGCCAGTACCCTAAATCCGGGAGGCGGATCCTACAATGAGCAGTTCTTC
j_call: TRBJ2-3; clone_size: -; d_call: -; v_call: TRBV9; cdr3_aa: CASSESEVYTDTQYF; cdr3_nt: TGTGCCAGCAGTGAAAGCGAGGTCTACACAGATACGCAGTATTTT
j_call: TRBJ2-1; clone_size: -; d_call: -; v_call: TRBV28; cdr3_aa: CASSIGGNEQFF; cdr3_nt: TGTGCCAGCAGTATCGGGGGTAATGAGCAGTTCTTC